The entry below gives a single T cell receptor beta chain sequence along with its context. What it binds is unknown. These data originate in a study of CD8+ T cells in alopecia areata. Sorting from PBMCs produced CD4+ and CD8+ T cells. RNA extraction was followed by reverse transcription into cDNA, which acted as the sequencing template. Some clones are missing from TCRdb's copy, which holds only in-frame ones; the method was immunoSEQ multiplex PCR. The sample carries more than 95,000 clones, approximately 58% recorded once. The germline CDR1 and CDR2 sequences are MGHRA and YSYEKL. The CDR3 loop spans 15 amino acids. Trimming removed 3 bases from V and 2 bases from J; junction bases left unmatched: 7. Overall study findings and caveats: Between patients, shared TCR sequences were less clear than in mice. This was possibly due in part to HLA diversity in the patient population. Lesional scalp displayed greater clonality than normal scalp, most notably in alopecia totalis/universalis. Sequencing of scalp samples also includes resident alphabeta T cells from normal skin.

The sequence was collected from a human donor in good health. Sequencing was carried out using CD4+ T cells sorted from blood. The genes are TRBV4-1 and TRBJ2-7; 7 bases are shared with TRBD1. This CDR3 reads CASSHPPTGTYEQYF. DNA for the CDR3: TGCGCCAGCAGCCATCCCCCGACAGGGACCTACGAGCAGTACTTC.